What follows are 5 T cell receptor beta chains derived from one specimen sequenced in a study of blood T cell repertoires in COVID-19. Here immunoSEQ multiplex PCR was the method, and the copy in TCRdb shows in-frame clones only, minus some. The sample lists 300,000 to 400,000 clones, approximately 88% occurring once. The specimen sequenced was peripheral blood. All receptors come from a woman between 50 and 59 years old with active or convalescent COVID-19.

This clone was counted a single time. V gene TRBV27 combines with J gene TRBJ1-2; 10 positions match TRBD1. CDR1 is MNHEY and CDR2 is SMNVEV in the germline V gene (reference sequence). The CDR3 contains 18 residues. With 5 bases clipped from V and 7 bases from J, the junction kept 19 bases outside the gene matches. The CDR3 region is CASSLRPGQGISGGGYTF. As DNA, the CDR3 is TGTGCCAGCAGTCTAAGACCGGGACAGGGGATCTCTGGGGGTGGCTACACCTTC.

The chain couples TRBV14 to TRBJ1-4; the D is unclear. Germline values: CDR1 SGHDN, CDR2 FVKESK. V was cut by 1 base and J by 8 bases, with 20 bases left in between. CDR3 length: 17 amino acids. CDR3 amino acids: CASSQGVGRITREKLFF. In DNA, the CDR3 is TGTGCCAGCAGCCAAGGCGTAGGCCGAATTACGAGGGAAAAACTGTTTTTT. Full variable domain (remainder filled in from reference TRBV14 and TRBJ1-4): EAGVTQFPSHSVIEKGQTVTLRCDPISGHDNLYWYRRVMGKEIKFLLHFVKESKQDESGMPNNRFLAERTGGTYSTLKVQPAELEDSGVYFCASSQGVGRITREKLFFGSGTQLSVL.

The chain recombines TRBV5-4 with TRBJ2-5; tentatively, D is TRBD1 (6 bases). Germline values: CDR1 SGHNT, CDR2 YYREEE (reference sequence). The CDR3 loop spans 14 amino acids. Trimming removed 1 base at V and 7 bases at J, with 14 bases between. The CDR3 protein is CASSLNRIGGTQYF. In DNA, the CDR3 is TGTGCCAGCAGCTTGAATCGCATAGGGGGGACCCAGTACTTC.

The chain employs TRBV6-5 and TRBJ2-7; the D gene is possibly TRBD1 (6 bases). V lost 8 bases and J lost 2, with 13 bases in between. The CDR3 spans 13 residues. The germline V gene has CDR1 MNHEY and CDR2 SVGAGI. The chain's CDR3 is CASLRQAPYEQYF. In DNA, the CDR3 is TGTGCCAGCCTCAGACAGGCCCCCTACGAGCAGTACTTC.

The chain uses TRBV7-8 and TRBJ2-1, with TRBD2 identical over 15 bases. Germline V gene lookup returns CDR1 SGHVS and CDR2 FQNEAQ. This CDR3 contains 18 residues. J was trimmed by 2 bases and V by 5 bases; bases with no gene match: 7. CDR3 loop: CASSQGLAGGLPYNEQFF. Written as DNA, the CDR3 is TGTGCCAGCAGCCAAGGACTAGCGGGGGGGCTCCCCTACAATGAGCAGTTCTTC.